This TCR beta chain appears in the sequencing data of a study of T cell clones after liver transplantation. Study context: Immunosuppression withdrawal was tried within 2 years after liver transplantation in this trial. Pre-transplant mixed lymphocyte reactions yielded third-party-reactive TCRbeta sequences as comparators for graft-donor-reactive sequences.

Study findings and constraints: In most of the 8 subjects, circulating graft-donor-reactive CD4 TCRbeta sequences fell significantly after transplant.

The protocol was immunoSEQ multiplex PCR, while the TCRdb copy is restricted to in-frame clones and leaves out a portion. The sample holds about 33,000 clones; just under 95% are singletons and the top ten take 20% to 30%. This clone was counted only a few times. Its antigen is as yet unknown. Germline CDR1 SGHRS, CDR2 YFSETQ. With 0 bases removed from V and 5 bases from J, the gap between germline ends came to 11 bases. The CDR3 consists of 14 residues. The TCR was taken from a human patient who received a liver transplant. Some T cells may be provided by the graft donor. The sequenced sample was CD8+ T cells from blood, obtained 12 months after liver transplant. The chain couples TRBV5-1 to TRBJ1-1, with a possible D match to TRBD1 (5 bases). DNA of the CDR3: TGCGCCAGCAGCTTGGACGGGGGTTGGACTGAAGCTTTCTTT. Translation gives CASSLDGGWTEAFF.